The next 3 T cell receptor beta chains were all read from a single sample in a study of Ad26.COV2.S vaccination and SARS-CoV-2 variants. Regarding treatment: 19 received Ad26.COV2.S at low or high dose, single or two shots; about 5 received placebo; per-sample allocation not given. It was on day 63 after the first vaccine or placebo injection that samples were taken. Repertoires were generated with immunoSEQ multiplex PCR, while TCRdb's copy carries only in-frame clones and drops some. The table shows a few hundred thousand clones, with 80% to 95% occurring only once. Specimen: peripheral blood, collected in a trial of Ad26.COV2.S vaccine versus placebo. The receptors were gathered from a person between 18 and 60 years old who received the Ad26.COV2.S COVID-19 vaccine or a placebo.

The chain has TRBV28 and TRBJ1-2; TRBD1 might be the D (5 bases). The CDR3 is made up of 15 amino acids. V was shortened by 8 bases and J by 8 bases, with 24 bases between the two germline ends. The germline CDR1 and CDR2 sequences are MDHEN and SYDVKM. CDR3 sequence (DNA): TGTGCCAGCGGTTCGCCCGGGACCGCAATGGGGGGCTACACCTTC. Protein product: CASGSPGTAMGGYTF.

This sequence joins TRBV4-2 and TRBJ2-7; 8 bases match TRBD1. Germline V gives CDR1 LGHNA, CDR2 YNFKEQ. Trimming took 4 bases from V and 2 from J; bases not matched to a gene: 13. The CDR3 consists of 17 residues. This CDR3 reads CASSRDFAPGQAYEQYF. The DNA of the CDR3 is TGTGCCAGCAGCCGCGATTTTGCGCCGGGACAGGCCTACGAGCAGTACTTC.

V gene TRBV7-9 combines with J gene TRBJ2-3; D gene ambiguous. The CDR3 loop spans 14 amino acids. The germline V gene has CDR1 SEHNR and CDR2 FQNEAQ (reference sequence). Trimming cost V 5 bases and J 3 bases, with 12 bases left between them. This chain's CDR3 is CASSGSRLTDTQYF. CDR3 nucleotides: TGTGCCAGCAGCGGGTCCAGATTAACAGATACGCAGTATTTT.